This entry lists 20 T cell receptor beta chains sequenced from one sample in a study of identical twins. TCRdb redid the calling of the 5' RACE reads with MiXCR, one entry per CDR3 protein. The sample has 400,000 to 550,000 distinct CDR3 sequences, approximately 15% seen once. These data were also filed under a second study, of yellow fever vaccine responses in identical twins.

Sequencing was done on a sample of CD4+ T cells sorted from blood. The origin of the receptors is a woman between 18 and 30 years old in good health.

This clonotype was counted ten times or more. The chain is built from TRBV5-1 and TRBJ2-7, with 7 bases fitting TRBD2. The CDR3 runs 15 residues. V lost 0 bases, J lost 4 bases, and 7 bases stayed unmatched. Per germline, CDR1 SGHRS and CDR2 YFSETQ. The CDR3 region has the DNA TGCGCCAGCAGCTTGGTGGCGGGAGCTCAGTACGAGCAGTACTTC. It encodes CASSLVAGAQYEQYF.

The V call is TRBV27, the J call TRBJ1-6; D remains ambiguous. Trimming removed 6 bases at V and 12 bases at J, with 21 bases between. CDR3 length: 15 amino acids. The germline V gene has CDR1 MNHEY and CDR2 SMNVEV (reference sequence). DNA for the CDR3: TGTGCCAGCAGCCCCGGCTCCGGACCGAGTTTACCCCTCCACTTT. It specifies CASSPGSGPSLPLHF.

The chain is built from TRBV7-6 and TRBJ2-1; 12 nucleotides match TRBD2. The ends lost 2 bases at V and 4 bases at J; junction bases unmatched: 6. Germline V lookup: CDR1 SGHVS, CDR2 FNYEAQ. The CDR3 has 17 amino acids. Written as DNA, the CDR3 is TGTGCCAGCAGCTTACTGTCCCTAGCGGGAGGGTACAATGAGCAGTTCTTC. Its protein product is CASSLLSLAGGYNEQFF.

This clonotype was seen only a few times. This chain joins TRBV29-1 and TRBJ1-1; no firm D call. The V gene's germline CDR1 is SQVTM and CDR2 ANQGSEA. Deletions cut 6 bases from V and 0 bases from J, with 11 bases between. The CDR3 extends over 13 amino acids. The CDR3 loop reads CSVRSSLNTEAFF. The CDR3 DNA reads TGCAGCGTCCGCAGCTCTTTGAACACTGAAGCTTTCTTT.

V usage is TRBV5-1 and J usage is TRBJ2-1; D unresolved. Trimming pared 0 bases from V and 6 bases from J, leaving 13 bases between. The CDR3 covers 15 residues. Germline lookup yields CDR1 SGHRS and CDR2 YFSETQ. As DNA, the CDR3 is TGCGCCAGCAGCTTGGGTGCAGGTCCAGTCAATGAGCAGTTCTTC. This translates into CASSLGAGPVNEQFF.

The table lists this clonotype with a few counts. This rearrangement joins TRBV21-1 to TRBJ2-1; TRBD2, the table's D call, was not compared with the DNA. TRBV21-1 is labeled a pseudogene. CDR3 length equals 16 residues. In nucleotides, the CDR3 is TGTGCCAGCAGCAAAGAGGGCCAGGATAGGAACAATGAGCAGTTCTTC. It yields the protein CASSKEGQDRNNEQFF.

This clonotype was observed a few times. The V gene is TRBV12-3 or TRBV12-4, the J gene TRBJ2-7; D is possibly TRBD2 (6 bases). The germline V and J ends were trimmed by 7 bases and 2 bases, with 24 bases remaining between them. This CDR3 has 17 amino acids. CDR3 residues: CASTRGRGTTVTYEQYF. DNA of the CDR3: TGTGCCAGCACCCGTGGGCGGGGAACAACTGTTACCTACGAGCAGTACTTC.

This chain uses TRBV20-1 with TRBJ2-3; D gene unclear. Germline values: CDR1 DFQATT, CDR2 SNEGSKA (reference sequence). This CDR3 is 13 amino acids long. Trimming removed 7 bases at V and 6 bases at J, with 17 bases between. For the CDR3, the DNA is TGCAGTGTTGACCTTAAACGTTTGGATACGCAGTATTTT. Translating gives CSVDLKRLDTQYF.

This clonotype was seen more than once but under ten times. The rearrangement joins TRBV9 to TRBJ2-6, with D uncertain. Germline CDR1 SGDLS, CDR2 YYNGEE. This CDR3 comprises 15 residues. With 4 bases removed from V and 0 bases from J, the gap between germline ends came to 8 bases. CDR3 coding DNA: TGTGCCAGCAGCACCCAGTACTCTGGGGCCAACGTCCTGACTTTC. Encoded protein: CASSTQYSGANVLTF. Full variable domain (rest looked up from reference TRBV9 and TRBJ2-6): DSGVTQTPKHLITATGQRVTLRCSPRSGDLSVYWYQQSLDQGLQFLIQYYNGEERAKGNILERFSAQQFPDLHSELNLSSLELGDSALYFCASSTQYSGANVLTFGAGSRLTVL.

This CDR3 reads CATSLRGANTEAFF. Here the CDR3 DNA reads TGTGCCACCAGCCTGAGAGGGGCTAACACTGAAGCTTTCTTT. The chain employs TRBV15 and TRBJ1-1, with D perhaps matching TRBD1 (5 bases). The CDR3 has 14 amino acids. The germline CDR1 and CDR2 sequences are LNHNV and YYDKDF (reference sequence). V dropped 5 bases and J dropped 2 bases, with 12 bases sitting between them.

This clonotype was picked up a small number of times. The V and J genes are TRBV7-9 and TRBJ2-7; TRBD1 might be the D (5 bases). This CDR3 is 14 amino acids long. The V end was cut by 4 bases, the J end by 4 bases, with 14 bases between. CDR1 is SEHNR and CDR2 is FQNEAQ in the germline V gene (reference sequence). The CDR3 is CASSSTAGSYEQYF. In DNA form, the CDR3 reads TGTGCCAGCAGCTCCACGGCAGGGTCTTACGAGCAGTACTTC.

This clonotype was observed many times. The chain carries TRBV3-1 and TRBJ2-7; D gene ambiguous. This CDR3 contains 14 residues. CDR1 and CDR2 (germline): LGHDT, YNNKEL (reference sequence). With 4 bases removed from V and 0 bases from J, the gap between germline ends came to 10 bases. The CDR3 protein is CASSRFSDSYEQYF. The CDR3 bases are TGTGCCAGCAGCCGTTTTTCCGACTCCTACGAGCAGTACTTC.

This clonotype was seen a few times. The chain links TRBV12-3 or TRBV12-4 to TRBJ2-1; D is undetermined. The CDR3 loop spans 13 amino acids. V was clipped by 4 bases and J by 6 bases, with 10 bases between them. DNA for the CDR3: TGTGCCAGCAGTTCTAACTTATTCAATGAGCAGTTCTTC. Protein sequence: CASSSNLFNEQFF.

This clonotype was recorded a few times. The CDR3 sequence: CATSRGQGVTDTQYF. In DNA, the CDR3 is TGTGCCACCTCCCGTGGACAGGGGGTTACAGATACGCAGTATTTT. This chain connects TRBV24-1 to TRBJ2-3, with TRBD1 identical over 10 bases. Germline V gene data show CDR1 as KGHDR and CDR2 as SFDVKD. Trimming removed 9 bases from V and 3 bases from J; junction bases left unmatched: 8. The CDR3 is made up of 15 amino acids.

The V call is TRBV30, the J call TRBJ2-7; TRBD2 agrees at 7 bases. The CDR3 totals 13 residues. Germline V gene sequence: CDR1 GTSNPN, CDR2 SVGIG (reference sequence). Trimming at V came to 0 bases and at J to 4 bases, leaving 3 bases not matched to a gene. CDR3 sequence reads: CAWSVVRGYEQYF. Here the CDR3 DNA reads TGTGCCTGGAGTGTTGTGCGGGGGTACGAGCAGTACTTC.

Only a few counts were recorded for this clonotype. The chain employs TRBV15 and TRBJ2-3, with TRBD2 matching over 9 bases. Trimming removed 6 bases from V and 0 bases from J; junction bases left unmatched: 7. The germline V gene encodes CDR1 LNHNV and CDR2 YYDKDF (reference sequence). CDR3 length equals 16 residues. This chain's CDR3 is CATRGGLAGSTDTQYF. CDR3 bases: TGTGCCACCAGGGGGGGGCTAGCGGGGAGCACAGATACGCAGTATTTT.

The sample holds many counts of this clonotype. The J gene is TRBJ2-5, the V gene TRBV9; possible D gene TRBD2, 6 bases. The CDR3 has 15 amino acids. From germline, CDR1 is SGDLS and CDR2 YYNGEE. Trimming left V 0 bases short and J 5 bases short, with 14 bases between. CDR3 in amino acids: CASSVEVSGRETQYF. The CDR3 bases are TGTGCCAGCAGCGTAGAAGTTTCGGGGAGGGAGACCCAGTACTTC.

In its sample, this clonotype was seen a few times. The chain recombines TRBV5-1 with TRBJ2-1; 11 bases match TRBD1. This CDR3 is built from 14 residues. V was pared by 7 bases and J by 7 bases, with 7 bases of the junction left unmatched. Germline CDR1 reads SGHRS; CDR2 reads YFSETQ. This CDR3 reads CASAGTGGLNEQFF. In DNA form, the CDR3 reads TGCGCCAGCGCCGGGACAGGGGGTCTGAATGAGCAGTTCTTC.

Only a few counts were recorded for this clonotype. This rearrangement joins TRBV25-1 to TRBJ2-1, with TRBD2 identical over 11 bases. The junction had 9 bases not matched to a gene; V was cut back by 2 bases and J by 6 bases. CDR3 size: 17 residues. Germline V gives CDR1 MGHDK, CDR2 SYGVNS. The CDR3 loop reads CASSERILAGGRNEQFF. CDR3 DNA: TGTGCCAGCAGTGAACGGATCCTAGCGGGAGGACGCAATGAGCAGTTCTTC.

Written as DNA, the CDR3 is TGCAGTGCCGCCCCCGGTAACATTCAGTACTTC. It yields the protein CSAAPGNIQYF. This chain joins TRBV20-1 and TRBJ2-4, with D unresolved. V gave up 6 bases and J gave up 7 bases, with 10 bases separating them. Germline CDR1 DFQATT, CDR2 SNEGSKA (reference sequence). The CDR3 length is 11 residues.